A single sample is the source of the 10 T cell receptor beta chains below, sequenced in a study of T cell changes during pregnancy in multiple sclerosis. Profiled with immunoSEQ multiplex PCR; TCRdb holds only in-frame clones, not every one. The sample contains 50,000 to 70,000 clones, 75% to 95% of which appear only once. The sequences come from peripheral blood, collected after pregnancy. The source of these receptors is a female donor in good health, enrolled as a control in a pregnancy study.

The chain uses TRBV11-3 and TRBJ1-1, with D possibly being TRBD1 (6 bases). The CDR3 covers 13 residues. CDR1 is SGHNT and CDR2 is YENEEA in the germline V gene. Between the trimmed V and J ends, which lost 3 bases and 9 bases, there was a span of 14 bases. Here the CDR3 DNA reads TGTGCCAGCAGCTTCGACAGGTCTGGCAAAGCTTTCTTT. This translates into CASSFDRSGKAFF.

The gene calls are TRBV6-5 and TRBJ1-6, with TRBD1 identical over 7 bases. Germline values: CDR1 MNHEY, CDR2 SVGAGI. The length of the CDR3 is 16 residues. Trimming cost V 0 bases and J 9 bases; bases outside gene matches: 8. The CDR3 region has the DNA TGTGCCAGCAGTTACTCCGTTGACAGGGAAGGTTCACCCCTCCACTTT. Translation: CASSYSVDREGSPLHF.

This chain links TRBV27 with TRBJ1-1; 10 bases are shared with TRBD1. This CDR3 region has 14 residues. Germline V CDR1 and CDR2: MNHEY, SMNVEV (reference sequence). The junction had 4 bases not matched to a gene; V was cut back by 4 bases and J by 5 bases. The chain's CDR3 is CASSWGTGETEAFF. CDR3 DNA: TGTGCCAGCAGTTGGGGGACAGGGGAGACTGAAGCTTTCTTT.

The V gene is TRBV4-2, the J gene TRBJ2-5, with D uncertain. Deletions cut 4 bases from V and 5 bases from J, with 11 bases between. The germline CDR1 and CDR2 sequences are LGHNA and YNFKEQ. The CDR3 is made up of 13 amino acids. DNA of the CDR3: TGTGCCAGCAGCCTCGCAGGTCGGGAGACCCAGTACTTC. Encoded protein: CASSLAGRETQYF.

This clone is a singleton in its sample. This chain connects TRBV7-2 to TRBJ1-2; 9 nucleotides match TRBD1. Germline V gene sequence: CDR1 SGHTA, CDR2 FQGNSA. The CDR3 runs to 16 residues. Losses at the gene ends were 1 base for V and 3 bases for J; bases not matched to a gene: 6. The CDR3 coding sequence is TGTGCCAGCAGCTTAGATGGGACAGGGTGGGACTATGGCTACACCTTC. The encoded protein is CASSLDGTGWDYGYTF.

V usage is TRBV14 and J usage is TRBJ1-2; D is perhaps TRBD1 (6 bases). Trimming left V 1 base short and J 2 bases short, with 11 bases between. The length of the CDR3 is 15 residues. Germline V lookup: CDR1 SGHDN, CDR2 FVKESK. The CDR3 sequence is CASSQGDQGNYGYTF. The CDR3 DNA reads as TGTGCCAGCAGCCAAGGAGACCAGGGGAACTATGGCTACACCTTC.

V gene TRBV7-2 combines with J gene TRBJ1-2; 7 nucleotides align to TRBD1. There are 15 residues in the CDR3. The germline V gene encodes CDR1 SGHTA and CDR2 FQGNSA. J lost 4 bases, V lost 5 bases, and 10 bases had no gene match. CDR3 amino acids: CASSKGLGQIYGYTF. The CDR3 DNA follows: TGTGCCAGCAGCAAAGGGTTGGGACAGATCTATGGCTACACCTTC.

This sequence joins TRBV28 and TRBJ1-2; maybe TRBD1 (5 bases). The CDR3 sequence is 13 residues long. The V and J ends lost 5 bases and 7 bases respectively, with 14 bases between them. The germline V gene encodes CDR1 MDHEN and CDR2 SYDVKM. CDR3 sequence reads: CASSPPTGIGYTF. CDR3 nucleotide sequence: TGTGCCAGCAGTCCCCCAACAGGAATTGGCTACACCTTC.

The chain employs TRBV5-8 and TRBJ2-2; no clear D. CDR3 length: 16 amino acids. Germline CDR1 is SGHTS and CDR2 is YDEGEE. Trimming removed 1 base at V and 0 bases at J, with 10 bases between. CDR3 sequence (DNA): TGTGCCAGCAGCTTGATTCAACAGACGAACACCGGGGAGCTGTTTTTT. It yields the protein CASSLIQQTNTGELFF.

The chain combines TRBV29-1 with TRBJ2-6; no definite D call. The CDR3 has 14 residues. CDR1 and CDR2 (germline): SQVTM, ANQGSEA. Trimming stripped 8 bases from V and 3 bases from J, with 14 bases between. The CDR3 reads CSPGCGFGANVLTF. The CDR3 bases are TGCAGCCCAGGATGTGGTTTTGGGGCCAACGTCCTGACTTTC.